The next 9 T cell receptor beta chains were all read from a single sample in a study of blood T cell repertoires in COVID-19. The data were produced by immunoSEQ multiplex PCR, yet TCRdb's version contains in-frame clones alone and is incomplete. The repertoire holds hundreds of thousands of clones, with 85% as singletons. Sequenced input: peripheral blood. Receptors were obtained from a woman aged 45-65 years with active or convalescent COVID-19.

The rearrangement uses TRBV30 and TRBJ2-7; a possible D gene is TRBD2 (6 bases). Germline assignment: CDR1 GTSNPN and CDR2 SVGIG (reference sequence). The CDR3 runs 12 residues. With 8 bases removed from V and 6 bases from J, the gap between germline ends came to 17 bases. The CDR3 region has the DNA TGTGCCAGAGGGGACTCCGCTACCGAGCAGTACTTC. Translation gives CARGDSATEQYF.

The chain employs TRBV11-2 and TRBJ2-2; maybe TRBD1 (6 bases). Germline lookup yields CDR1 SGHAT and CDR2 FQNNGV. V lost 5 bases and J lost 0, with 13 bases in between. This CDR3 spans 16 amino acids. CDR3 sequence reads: CASSPRTAANTGELFF. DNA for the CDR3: TGTGCCAGCAGCCCGAGGACAGCCGCGAACACCGGGGAGCTGTTTTTT.

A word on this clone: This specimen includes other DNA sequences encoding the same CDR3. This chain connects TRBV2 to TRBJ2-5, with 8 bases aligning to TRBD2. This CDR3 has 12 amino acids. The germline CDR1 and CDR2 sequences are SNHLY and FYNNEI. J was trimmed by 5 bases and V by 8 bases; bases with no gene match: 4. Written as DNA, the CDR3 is TGTGCCAGCTCGGGCGGGGGGGAGACCCAGTACTTC. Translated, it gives CASSGGGETQYF.

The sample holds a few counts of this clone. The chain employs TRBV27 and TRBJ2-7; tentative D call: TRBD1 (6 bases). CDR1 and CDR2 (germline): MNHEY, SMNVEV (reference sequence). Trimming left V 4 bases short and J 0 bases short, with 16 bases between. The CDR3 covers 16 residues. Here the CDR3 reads CASSSGAAGASYEQYF. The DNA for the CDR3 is TGTGCCAGCAGTTCCGGAGCGGCAGGGGCCTCCTACGAGCAGTACTTC.

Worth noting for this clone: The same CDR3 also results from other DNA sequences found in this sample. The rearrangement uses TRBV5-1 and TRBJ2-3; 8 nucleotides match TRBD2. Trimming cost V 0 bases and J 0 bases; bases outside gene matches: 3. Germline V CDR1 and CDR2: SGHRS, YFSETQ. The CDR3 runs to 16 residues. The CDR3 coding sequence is TGCGCCAGCAGCTTGGGCCTAGCGGGTAGCACAGATACGCAGTATTTT. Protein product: CASSLGLAGSTDTQYF.

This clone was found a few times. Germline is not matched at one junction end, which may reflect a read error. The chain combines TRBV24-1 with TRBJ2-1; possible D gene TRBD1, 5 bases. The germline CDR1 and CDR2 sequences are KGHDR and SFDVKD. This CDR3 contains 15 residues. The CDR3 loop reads CATPDLDSYTNAGIF. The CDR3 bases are TGTGCCACCCCCGACTTGGATTCCTACACCAATGCAGGGATCTTC.

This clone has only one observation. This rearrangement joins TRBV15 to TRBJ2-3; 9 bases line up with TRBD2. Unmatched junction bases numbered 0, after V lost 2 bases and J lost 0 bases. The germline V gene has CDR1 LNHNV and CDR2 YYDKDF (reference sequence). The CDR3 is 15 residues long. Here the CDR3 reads CATSRTSGSTDTQYF. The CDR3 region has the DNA TGTGCCACCAGCAGAACTAGCGGGAGCACAGATACGCAGTATTTT.

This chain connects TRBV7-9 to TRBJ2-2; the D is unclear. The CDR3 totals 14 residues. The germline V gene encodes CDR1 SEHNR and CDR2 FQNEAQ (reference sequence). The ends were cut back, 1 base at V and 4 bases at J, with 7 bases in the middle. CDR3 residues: CASSLVRSTGELFF. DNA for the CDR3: TGTGCCAGCAGCTTAGTCCGGAGCACCGGGGAGCTGTTTTTT.

The CDR3 bases are TGTGCCAGCAGTTTCGCCGGGACAGGGAACGGCTACACCTTC. It encodes CASSFAGTGNGYTF. The V call is TRBV6-5, the J call TRBJ1-2, with TRBD1 matching 9 bases. The V gene end was trimmed by 4 bases and the J gene end by 8 bases; junction bases not matched to a gene: 8. Germline CDR1 is MNHEY and CDR2 is SVGAGI. The CDR3 extends over 14 amino acids.